Detailed here is one TCR beta chain. What it binds is unknown. This entry is derived from a study of long-term antiretroviral therapy in people with HIV. Study at large: About a decade before 2015, the earliest samples were taken when ART was typically delayed. Whole-study findings and limits: Clonal populations expanded prior to ART predominated within the repertoire at all time points. Therapy changes, viral resistance and ART adherence were not documented in the available data.

A v3.0 immunoSEQ assay was performed at survey level. Per sample, sequencing targeted roughly 40,000-55,000 T-cell genomes. The method was immunoSEQ multiplex PCR; TCRdb's version includes in-frame clones alone and lacks a portion of them. The sample carries some 33,000 clones, roughly 95% recorded once. This sequence originates from a man aged 30 to 39 with HIV. Sequencing used unsorted PBMCs, obtained around 6.6 years after starting antiretroviral therapy.

The CDR3 loop reads CASSEQTSSNTGELFF. CDR3 bases: TGTGCCAGCAGTGAACAGACTAGCTCCAACACCGGGGAGCTGTTTTTT. V is TRBV6-1 and J is TRBJ2-2; the match to TRBD2 covers 7 bases. V trimming: 2 bases; J trimming: 2 bases; junction bases outside the gene matches: 5. This CDR3 has 16 amino acids. CDR1 is MNHNS, CDR2 SASEGT, per germline.